This T cell receptor beta chain derives from a study of blood T cell repertoires in COVID-19. Clones were sequenced by immunoSEQ multiplex PCR, and TCRdb holds only the in-frame ones, with some missing. Of around 63,000 clones listed, 79% were seen once; the top ten hold roughly 32%. This receptor was taken from a human donor in a cohort sampled during active COVID-19. Sequencing was performed on peripheral blood.

CDR3 sequence reads: CASSIKGNQPQHF. The CDR3, as DNA: TGTGCCAGTAGTATAAAGGGGAATCAGCCCCAGCATTTT. The V gene is TRBV19, the J gene TRBJ1-5; tentative D call: TRBD1 (5 bases). Per germline, CDR1 LNHDA and CDR2 SQIVND (reference sequence). This CDR3 region has 13 residues. V lost 2 bases, J lost 4 bases, and 6 bases lay in between. The whole variable domain, filled in from reference TRBV19 and TRBJ1-5, reads DGGITQSPKYLFRKEGQNVTLSCEQNLNHDAMYWYRQDPGQGLRLIYYSQIVNDFQKGDIAEGYSVSREKKESFPLTVTSAQKNPTAFYLCASSIKGNQPQHFGDGTRLSIL.